This record covers a single T cell receptor (beta chain). What it binds is unknown. The data were produced by immunoSEQ multiplex PCR, yet TCRdb's version contains in-frame clones alone and is incomplete. In the table there are 150,000 or so clones, about 90% of which are singletons. This specimen belongs to a study of T cell responses to AZD1222 COVID-19 vaccine. Study results and caveats: As reported, nearly half of all spike-specific TCRs target variant regions that are unmutated.

V lost 3 bases and J lost 1; bases outside the gene matches: 7. In germline, CDR1 is KGHDR, CDR2 SFDVKD. The CDR3 covers 16 residues. V gene TRBV24-1 combines with J gene TRBJ2-5, with TRBD1 matching over 7 bases. The sequence was obtained from an adult who received the MenACWY meningococcal vaccine as a control. The material sequenced was peripheral blood, taken 28 days after the second dose of the MenACWY control vaccine. CDR3 nucleotide sequence: TGTGCCACCAGTGATCTCGCAGGGGGATTCCAAGAGACCCAGTACTTC. Residues: CATSDLAGGFQETQYF.